A selection of T cell receptor beta chains follows, all from one sample in a study of blood T cell repertoires in COVID-19. Repertoires were generated with immunoSEQ multiplex PCR, while TCRdb's copy carries only in-frame clones and drops some. The sample holds approximately 190,000 clones, about 85% seen once. Sequenced sample: PBMCs or T cells enriched from blood (not recorded which). These receptors were taken from a middle-aged woman in a cohort exposed to, infected with or recovered from COVID-19 (not recorded which). Both conserved end residues are part of each CDR3. Fields, in order: V gene, D gene, CDR3 protein. A D gene is named only where the DNA matches it firmly.

>TRBV28|.
CASSFDSARETQYF
>TRBV18|TRBD1
CASSPVTGGVGRGYTF
>TRBV19|.
CASVFQGGYTEAFF
>TRBV3-1/TRBV3-2|.
CASSLGVGNTIYF
>TRBV5-6|.
CASSSPELNQPQHF
>TRBV2|TRBD1
CASRGQSVYLDEQFF
>TRBV19|TRBD1
CATHGQGSSYEQYF
>TRBV21-1|.
CASSPNPRREYNEQFF
>TRBV6-5|TRBD1
CASSSTGVFDSPLHF
>TRBV21-1|.
CASIATAGAPTYNEQFF
>TRBV3-1/TRBV3-2|.
CASSQVIHGLNSPLHF
>TRBV6-5|TRBD1
CASGLTGDSNQPQHF
>TRBV3-1/TRBV3-2|TRBD1
CASSHYKRTGSYGYTF
>TRBV6-5|.
CASSILGTGNTIYF
>TRBV3-1/TRBV3-2|.
CATRQSYGYTF
>TRBV12-3/TRBV12-4|TRBD2
CASGTSGYNEQFF
>TRBV11-2|.
CASSFAKLEAFF
>TRBV13|TRBD2
CASSKILAGEGETQYF
>TRBV5-1|TRBD1
CASSLGQGYTEAFF
>TRBV6-6|.
CASSYPDSDTQYF
>TRBV6-1|.
CASSESENTEAFF
>TRBV27|TRBD2
CASSLSPDRVTSGRETQYF
>TRBV11-3|.
CASSRPGESDEQYF
>TRBV4-1|.
CASRTGTGATEAFF
>TRBV28|TRBD1
CASSLRGGFGNTEAFF
>TRBV5-6|TRBD1
CASSFGTGGNTIYF
>TRBV11-2|.
CASSLGGGSYEQYF
>TRBV2|.
CASRDRLNTEAFF
>TRBV7-9|.
CASSPTALNTEAFF
>TRBV7-6|TRBD1
CASSARGSTEAFF
>TRBV9|.
CASSVGAGHSNQPQHF
>TRBV6-1|TRBD1
CASSEGTGKDNSPLHF
>TRBV5-6|.
CASSLVQAEKLFF
>TRBV5-1|.
CASMGGIAGYTF
>TRBV9|.
CASSPNTPNEQFF
>TRBV6-5|TRBD2
CASIAGWNTGELFF
>TRBV7-2|.
CASSLASFAGELFF
>TRBV6-1|.
CASGEDTTYEQYF
>TRBV9|.
CASSAPGYGNTIYF
>TRBV4-3|TRBD2
CASSQTGASGKVKNIQYF
>TRBV2|TRBD2
CASSTSGGPLGQFF
>TRBV27|TRBD1
CATKTGSGHEQYF
>TRBV12-3/TRBV12-4|TRBD1
CASSLTGVDGYTF
>TRBV27|TRBD1
CASSRRQGAKYQETQYF
>TRBV9|.
CASSVDSDTQYF
>TRBV6-2/TRBV6-3|TRBD1
CASSLDRAHYGYTF
>TRBV28|.
CASSLSGGTHNEKLFF
>TRBV7-9|.
CASSPDRIWTGELFF
>TRBV6-5|TRBD1
CASTDRGYGYTF
>TRBV5-8|TRBD2
CASRGLAGGPGYEQYF
>TRBV27|.
CASSLTGGSNSPLHF
>TRBV9|.
CASSVGQGKSTDTQYF
>TRBV9|.
CASSAHYSEKLFF
>TRBV6-5|.
CASRAGGINSPLHF
>TRBV6-5|TRBD2
CASSYAGGFQETQYF
>TRBV7-2|.
CASSLALPAEAFF
>TRBV5-1|TRBD1
CASTQIQGGTEAFF
>TRBV12-3/TRBV12-4|.
CASSTTSYNEQFF